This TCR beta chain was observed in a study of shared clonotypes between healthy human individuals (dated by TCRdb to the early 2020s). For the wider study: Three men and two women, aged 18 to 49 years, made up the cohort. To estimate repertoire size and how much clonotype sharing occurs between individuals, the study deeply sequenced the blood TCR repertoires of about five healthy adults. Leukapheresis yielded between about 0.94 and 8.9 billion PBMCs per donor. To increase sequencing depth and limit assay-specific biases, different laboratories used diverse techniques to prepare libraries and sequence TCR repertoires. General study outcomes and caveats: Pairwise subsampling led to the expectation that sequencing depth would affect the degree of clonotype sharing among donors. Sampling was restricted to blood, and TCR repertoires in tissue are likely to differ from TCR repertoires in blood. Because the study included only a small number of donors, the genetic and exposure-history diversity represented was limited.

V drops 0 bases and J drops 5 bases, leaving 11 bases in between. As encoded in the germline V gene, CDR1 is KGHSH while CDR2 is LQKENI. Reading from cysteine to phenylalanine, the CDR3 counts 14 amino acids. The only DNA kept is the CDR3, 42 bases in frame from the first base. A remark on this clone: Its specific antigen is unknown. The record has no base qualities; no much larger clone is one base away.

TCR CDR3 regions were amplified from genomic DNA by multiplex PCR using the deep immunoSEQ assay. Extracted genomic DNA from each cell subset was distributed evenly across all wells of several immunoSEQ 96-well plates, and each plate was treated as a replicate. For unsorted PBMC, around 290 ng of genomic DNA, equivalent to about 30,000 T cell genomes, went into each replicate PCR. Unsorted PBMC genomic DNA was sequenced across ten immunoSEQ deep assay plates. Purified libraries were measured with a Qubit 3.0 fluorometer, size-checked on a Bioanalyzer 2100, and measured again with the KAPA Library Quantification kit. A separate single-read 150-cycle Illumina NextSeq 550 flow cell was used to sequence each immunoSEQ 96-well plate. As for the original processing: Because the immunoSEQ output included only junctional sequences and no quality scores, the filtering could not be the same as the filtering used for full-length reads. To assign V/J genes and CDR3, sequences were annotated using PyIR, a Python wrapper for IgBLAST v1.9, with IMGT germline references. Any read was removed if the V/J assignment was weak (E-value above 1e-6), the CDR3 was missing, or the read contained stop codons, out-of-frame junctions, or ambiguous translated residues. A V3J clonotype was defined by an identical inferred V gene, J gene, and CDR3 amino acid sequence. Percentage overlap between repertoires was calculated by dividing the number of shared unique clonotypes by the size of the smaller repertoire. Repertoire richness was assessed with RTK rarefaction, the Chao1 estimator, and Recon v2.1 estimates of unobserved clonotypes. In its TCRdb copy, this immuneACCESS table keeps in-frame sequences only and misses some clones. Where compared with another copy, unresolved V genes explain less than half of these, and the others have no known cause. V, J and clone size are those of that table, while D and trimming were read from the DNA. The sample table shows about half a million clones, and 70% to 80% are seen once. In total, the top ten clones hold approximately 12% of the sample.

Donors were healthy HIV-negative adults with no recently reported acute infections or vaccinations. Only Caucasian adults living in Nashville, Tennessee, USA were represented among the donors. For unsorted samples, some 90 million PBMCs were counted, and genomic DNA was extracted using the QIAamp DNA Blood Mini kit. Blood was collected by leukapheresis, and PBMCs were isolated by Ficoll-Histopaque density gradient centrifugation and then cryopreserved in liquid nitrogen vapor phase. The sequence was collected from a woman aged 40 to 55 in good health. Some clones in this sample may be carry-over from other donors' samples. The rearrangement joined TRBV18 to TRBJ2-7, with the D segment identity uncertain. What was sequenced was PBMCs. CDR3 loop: CASSPPVGSHEQYF. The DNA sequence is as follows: TGTGCCAGCTCACCACCGGTAGGGTCCCACGAGCAGTACTTC.